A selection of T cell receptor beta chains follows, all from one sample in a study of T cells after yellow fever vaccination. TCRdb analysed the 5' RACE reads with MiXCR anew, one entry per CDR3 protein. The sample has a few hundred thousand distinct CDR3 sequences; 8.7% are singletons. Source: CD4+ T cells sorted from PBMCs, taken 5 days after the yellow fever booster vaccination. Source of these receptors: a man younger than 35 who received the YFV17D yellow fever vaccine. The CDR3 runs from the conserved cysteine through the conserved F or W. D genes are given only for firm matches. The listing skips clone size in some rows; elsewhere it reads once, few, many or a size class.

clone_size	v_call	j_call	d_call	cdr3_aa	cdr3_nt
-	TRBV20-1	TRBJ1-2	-	CSARGGEGYTF	TGCAGTGCTAGAGGGGGTGAGGGCTACACCTTC
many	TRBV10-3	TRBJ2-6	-	CATGALPGANVLTF	TGTGCCACAGGGGCTCTACCTGGGGCCAACGTCCTGACTTTC
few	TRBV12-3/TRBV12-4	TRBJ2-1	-	CASSSQSSTHYEQFF	TGTGCCAGCAGTTCCCAATCTAGTACGCATTATGAGCAGTTCTTC
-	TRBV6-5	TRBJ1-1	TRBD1	CASREGAHTEAFF	TGTGCCAGCAGGGAGGGGGCGCACACTGAAGCTTTCTTT
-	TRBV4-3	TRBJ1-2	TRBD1	CASSQDAVRGYYGYTF	TGCGCCAGCAGCCAAGATGCGGTCAGGGGGTACTATGGCTACACCTTC
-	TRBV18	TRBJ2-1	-	CASSPGGVPPGFF	TGTGCCAGCTCACCCGGGGGCGTCCCCCCTGGGTTCTTC
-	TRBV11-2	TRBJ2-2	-	CASSSNHGTGELFF	TGTGCCAGCAGCTCAAATCACGGCACCGGGGAGCTGTTTTTT
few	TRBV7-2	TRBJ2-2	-	CASRQGGSGELFF	TGTGCCAGCAGACAGGGTGGGTCCGGGGAGCTGTTTTTT
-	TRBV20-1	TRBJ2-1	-	CSARAHNEQFF	TGCAGTGCTAGAGCTCACAATGAGCAGTTCTTC
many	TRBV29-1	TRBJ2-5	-	CSVYRAETQYF	TGCAGCGTGTACAGGGCGGAGACCCAGTACTTC
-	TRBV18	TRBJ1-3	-	CASSPPYYSGNTIYF	TGTGCCAGCTCACCACCCTACTACTCTGGAAACACCATATATTTT